The T cell receptor beta chain under discussion was sequenced for a study of T cell responses to AZD1222 COVID-19 vaccine. Study-level results: Spike as a whole was targeted by vaccine-associated CD4 TCRs, dominant at 160-218 and 743-854. Repertoire sampling occurred only after the peak T cell response. Spike-specific TCR breadth and depth were elevated following two AZD1222 doses.

This CDR3 region has 17 residues. V gave up 0 bases and J gave up 3 bases, with 17 bases separating them. The germline gives CDR1 KGHSH, CDR2 LQKENI. The study pooled second doses at about 4 or about 12 weeks. Generated by immunoSEQ multiplex PCR, the TCRdb table keeps only in-frame clones and is missing some. The data show about 81,000 clones, with just over 90% seen just once and about 9.9% held by the top ten. Note on this clone: Its matching antigen is unknown.

The origin of this receptor is an adult who received the AZD1222 COVID-19 vaccine. The gene calls are TRBV18 and TRBJ1-1; tentative D call: TRBD1 (6 bases). This specimen consisted of peripheral blood, obtained 28 days after the second AZD1222 dose. CDR3 coding DNA: TGTGCCAGCTCACCACCTGCCAGGGGTGGTAGTGACACTGAAGCTTTCTTT. Protein: CASSPPARGGSDTEAFF.